Listed here are 21 T cell receptor beta chains from one sample, sequenced in a study of Graves' ophthalmopathy and Graves' hyperthyroidism. Amplified TCR beta CDR3 regions were obtained using RNA transcripts as template. First-round RT-PCR relied on HTBI primers, and a second-round multiplex PCR came next. TCRdb analysed the multiplex PCR reads with MiXCR anew, one entry per CDR3 protein. The data hold hundreds of thousands of distinct CDR3 sequences, with around 20% observed a single time. Sequenced input: peripheral blood. Every receptor here comes from a woman between 18 and 29 years old with stable Graves' hyperthyroidism.

This clonotype was seen repeatedly, ten times or more. V is TRBV29-1 and J is TRBJ2-7; D is uncertain. The CDR3 contains 12 residues. Trimming removed 5 bases at V and 3 bases at J, with 11 bases between. Germline CDR1 SQVTM, CDR2 ANQGSEA. The chain's CDR3 is CSVRGSRYEQYF. CDR3 nucleotides: TGCAGCGTTCGAGGATCACGCTACGAGCAGTACTTC.

V and J are TRBV5-1 and TRBJ1-2, with TRBD1 matching over 11 bases. CDR3 length equals 16 residues. V was clipped by 9 bases and J by 4 bases; unmatched bases: 14. CDR1 is SGHRS, CDR2 YFSETQ, per germline. CDR3 region: CATSSGTGGYGYGYTF. CDR3 sequence (DNA): TGCGCCACATCATCCGGGACAGGGGGTTACGGCTATGGCTACACCTTC.

This clonotype came up many times. V and J are TRBV11-2 and TRBJ2-7; TRBD1 aligns across 8 bases. This CDR3 has 14 residues. Trimming cost V 5 bases and J 4 bases; bases outside gene matches: 7. The germline V gene has CDR1 SGHAT and CDR2 FQNNGV. DNA for the CDR3: TGTGCCAGCAGCCGGGACAGGCAGGCTTACGAGCAGTACTTC. The encoded protein is CASSRDRQAYEQYF.

The sample holds many counts of this clonotype. The CDR3 here is CASSPIGKIGETQYF. CDR3 DNA: TGTGCCAGCAGTCCAATAGGAAAGATTGGAGAGACCCAGTACTTC. The chain links TRBV25-1 to TRBJ2-5, with D unresolved. CDR1 and CDR2 (germline): MGHDK, SYGVNS. The V end lost 5 bases, the J end lost 4 bases, and 17 bases lay between the germline ends. This CDR3 region has 15 residues.

The chain uses TRBV10-2 and TRBJ2-7; D is undetermined. Germline-derived CDR1 and CDR2 are WSHSY and SAAADI. This CDR3 is 13 amino acids long. V dropped 4 bases and J dropped 3 bases, with 10 bases sitting between them. The CDR3 sequence: CASSGSRNYEQYF. As DNA, the CDR3 is TGCGCCAGCAGTGGATCGAGGAACTACGAGCAGTACTTC.

The table lists this clonotype with many counts. This chain links TRBV6-2 or TRBV6-3 with TRBJ2-3; D unclear. The CDR3 covers 12 residues. The V and J ends lost 5 bases and 4 bases respectively, with 7 bases between them. The germline CDR1 and CDR2 sequences are MNHEY and SVGEGT. The CDR3 nucleotides are TGTGCCAGCAGTGTTTCCGCAGATACGCAGTATTTT. It codes for CASSVSADTQYF.

With regard to this clonotype: The CDR3 does not close with the conserved phenylalanine or tryptophan, likely indicating a read error. This rearrangement joins TRBV19 to TRBJ1-1, with D uncertain. This CDR3 contains 11 residues. CDR1 and CDR2 from the germline V gene are LNHDA and SQIVND (reference sequence). Trimming took off 7 bases at V and 1 base at J, with 4 bases between the two ends. CDR3 nucleotide sequence: TGTGCCAGTACCCAGAACACTGAAGCTTTCGTT. Amino acids: CASTQNTEAFV.

At least ten counts were recorded for this clonotype. The chain joins TRBV20-1 to TRBJ1-2; D remains unclear. This CDR3 has 13 amino acids. CDR1 and CDR2 (germline): DFQATT, SNEGSKA (reference sequence). Trimming cost V 6 bases and J 4 bases, with 15 bases left between them. DNA of the CDR3: TGCAGTGCCCAAGCCTATCAAACCTATGGCTACACCTTC. It encodes CSAQAYQTYGYTF.

This clonotype was detected ten times or more. V usage is TRBV5-1 and J usage is TRBJ2-7; D uncertain. The CDR3 is 14 amino acids. Trimming shortened V by 1 base and J by 0 bases, and 8 bases separated the two germline ends. Germline CDR1 is SGHRS and CDR2 is YFSETQ. The CDR3 reads CASSLWESSYEQYF. In DNA, the CDR3 is TGCGCCAGCAGCTTGTGGGAAAGCTCCTACGAGCAGTACTTC.

This clonotype was detected only a few times. The chain couples TRBV30 to TRBJ1-6, with a possible D match to TRBD1 (5 bases). V shed 7 bases and J shed 4 bases, with 14 bases lying between them. The germline gives CDR1 GTSNPN, CDR2 SVGIG (reference sequence). CDR3 length: 14 amino acids. CDR3 coding DNA: TGTGCCTTCAAAGGGACGATTTATAATTCACCCCTCCACTTT. This codes for CAFKGTIYNSPLHF.

This clonotype was counted at least ten times. This chain uses TRBV10-3 with TRBJ2-5; D might be TRBD1 or TRBD2, each matching 5 bases. The CDR3 runs to 13 residues. Germline CDR1 reads ENHRY; CDR2 reads SYGVKD. V dropped 8 bases and J dropped 4 bases, with 14 bases sitting between them. DNA for the CDR3: TGTGCCATCTTAAGGGGCGCGGGAGAGACCCAGTACTTC. This translates into CAILRGAGETQYF.

This clonotype was picked up many times. The chain uses TRBV12-3 or TRBV12-4 and TRBJ1-1, with D unclear. Trimming left V 7 bases short and J 0 bases short, with 21 bases between. This CDR3 spans 17 amino acids. The CDR3 DNA follows: TGTGCCAGCAACCCGATTTCGGGCCCCGAAATGAACACTGAAGCTTTCTTT. It encodes CASNPISGPEMNTEAFF.

The gene calls are TRBV3-1 and TRBJ2-4; 7 bases line up with TRBD2. There are 16 residues in the CDR3. J lost 0 bases, V lost 4 bases, and 6 bases had no gene match. Germline CDR1 is LGHDT and CDR2 is YNNKEL (reference sequence). The CDR3 nucleotides are TGTGCCAGCAGCCTATTGGGCGGGAGAGCCAAAAACATTCAGTACTTC. Translating it yields CASSLLGGRAKNIQYF.

This clonotype was counted many times. This sequence joins TRBV6-1 and TRBJ1-1; weak D call: TRBD1 (6 bases). This CDR3 has 14 residues. V gave up 2 bases and J gave up 0 bases, with 7 bases separating them. CDR1 and CDR2 (germline): MNHNS, SASEGT. The CDR3 nucleotides read TGTGCCAGCAGTGAAAGGACAGTGAACACTGAAGCTTTCTTT. It is translated as CASSERTVNTEAFF.

This chain joins TRBV6-1 and TRBJ2-5; D might be TRBD1 (7 bases). The CDR3 extends over 15 amino acids. Trimming left V 6 bases short and J 5 bases short, with 19 bases between. In germline, CDR1 is MNHNS, CDR2 SASEGT. CDR3 region: CASSGTDRVRETQYF. CDR3 DNA: TGTGCCAGCAGCGGGACTGACAGGGTTCGTGAGACCCAGTACTTC.

This clonotype was seen repeatedly, ten times or more. In DNA form, the CDR3 reads TGCAGTGCTAGAGGATGGGGGGACGAGCAGTACTTC. Its protein product is CSARGWGDEQYF. This sequence joins TRBV20-1 and TRBJ2-7, with a weak D call TRBD2 (6 bases). Germline CDR1 DFQATT, CDR2 SNEGSKA (reference sequence). V was clipped by 1 base and J by 5 bases, with 9 bases between them. The CDR3 is made up of 12 amino acids.

This clonotype was detected a few times. V and J are TRBV12-3 or TRBV12-4 and TRBJ2-2; D remains ambiguous. The V end lost 10 bases, the J end lost 2 bases, and 8 bases lay between the germline ends. The CDR3 extends over 12 amino acids. The CDR3, as DNA: TGTGCCACCGTCGTAAACACCGGGGAGCTGTTTTTT. Translated, it gives CATVVNTGELFF.

This sequence joins TRBV29-1 and TRBJ1-2, with 11 bases lining up with TRBD1. Germline assignment: CDR1 SQVTM and CDR2 ANQGSEA. V dropped 8 bases and J dropped 5; count of bases not matched to a gene: 4. CDR3 length: 12 residues. The DNA of the CDR3 is TGCAGCTGCCGGGACAGGGGGTATGGCTACACCTTC. Translation gives CSCRDRGYGYTF.

This clonotype has at least ten counts. The V gene is TRBV14, the J gene TRBJ2-7; a possible D gene is TRBD1 (6 bases). The V and J ends lost 4 bases and 0 bases respectively, with 16 bases between them. CDR3 length: 16 residues. Per the germline V gene, CDR1 is SGHDN and CDR2 is FVKESK. The CDR3 nucleotides read TGTGCCAGCAGCCCTCGGACAGCCCTATACTCCTACGAGCAGTACTTC. Translated, it gives CASSPRTALYSYEQYF.

This clonotype was recorded many times. The chain carries TRBV4-1 and TRBJ2-7, with 9 bases identical to TRBD2. This CDR3 spans 16 amino acids. Germline loops: CDR1 MGHRA, CDR2 YSYEKL. V dropped 0 bases and J dropped 3; count of bases not matched to a gene: 6. DNA of the CDR3: TGCGCCAGCAGCCAAGATTCTGTAGCGGGAGTCTACGAGCAGTACTTC. It translates to CASSQDSVAGVYEQYF.

This clonotype was picked up many times. The CDR3 protein is CASSLGQAITYEQYF. CDR3 DNA: TGTGCCAGCAGCTTAGGGCAGGCGATCACCTACGAGCAGTACTTC. The chain links TRBV7-2 to TRBJ2-7; D remains unclear. Germline loops: CDR1 SGHTA, CDR2 FQGNSA. The CDR3 contains 15 residues. V shed 1 base and J shed 2 bases, with 12 bases lying between them. Supplemented by reference TRBV7-2 and TRBJ2-7, the full variable domain reads GAGVSQSPSNKVTEKGKDVELRCDPISGHTALYWYRQSLGQGLEFLIYFQGNSAPDKSGLPSDRFSAERTGGSVSTLTIQRTQQEDSAVYLCASSLGQAITYEQYFGPGTRLTVT.